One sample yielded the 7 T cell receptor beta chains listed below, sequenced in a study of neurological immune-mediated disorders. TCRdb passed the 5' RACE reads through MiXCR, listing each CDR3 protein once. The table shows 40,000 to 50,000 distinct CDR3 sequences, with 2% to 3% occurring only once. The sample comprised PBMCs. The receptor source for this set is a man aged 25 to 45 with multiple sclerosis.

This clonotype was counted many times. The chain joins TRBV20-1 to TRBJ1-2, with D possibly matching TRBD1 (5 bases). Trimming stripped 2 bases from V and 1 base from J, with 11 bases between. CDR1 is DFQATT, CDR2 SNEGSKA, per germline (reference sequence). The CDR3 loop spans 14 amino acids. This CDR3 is CSARNPGLNYGYTF. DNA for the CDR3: TGCAGTGCTAGAAACCCAGGGCTTAACTATGGCTACACCTTC.

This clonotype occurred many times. CDR3 bases: TGCGCCAGCAGCTATTCCGGGACAGGGAATGAAAAACTGTTTTTT. As protein: CASSYSGTGNEKLFF. This rearrangement joins TRBV4-3 to TRBJ1-4; 9 bases are a match to TRBD1. The J segment lost 5 bases and the V segment lost 5 bases, leaving 6 bases of the junction unmatched. CDR1 and CDR2 from the germline V gene are LGHNA and YSLEER. This CDR3 is built from 15 residues.

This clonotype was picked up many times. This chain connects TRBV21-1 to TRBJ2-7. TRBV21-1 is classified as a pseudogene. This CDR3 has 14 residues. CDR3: CASSKETERYEQYF. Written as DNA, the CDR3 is TGTGCCAGCAGCAAAGAGACGGAGAGGTACGAGCAGTACTTC.

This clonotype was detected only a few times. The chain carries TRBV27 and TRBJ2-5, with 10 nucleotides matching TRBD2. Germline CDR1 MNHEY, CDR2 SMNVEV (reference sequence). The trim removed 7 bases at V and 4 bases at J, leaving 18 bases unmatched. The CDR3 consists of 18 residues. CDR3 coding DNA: TGTGCCAGCAAACCTGGGATGGGGGCTAGCGGGGGTAGAGAGACCCAGTACTTC. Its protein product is CASKPGMGASGGRETQYF.

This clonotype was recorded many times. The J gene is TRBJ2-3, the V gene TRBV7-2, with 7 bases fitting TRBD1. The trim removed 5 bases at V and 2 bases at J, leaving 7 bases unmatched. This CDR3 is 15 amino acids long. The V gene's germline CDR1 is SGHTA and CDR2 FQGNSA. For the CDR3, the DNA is TGTGCCAGCAGCCCGACAGGGATCCCCACAGATACGCAGTATTTT. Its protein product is CASSPTGIPTDTQYF. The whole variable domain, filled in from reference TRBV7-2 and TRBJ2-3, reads GAGVSQSPSNKVTEKGKDVELRCDPISGHTALYWYRQSLGQGLEFLIYFQGNSAPDKSGLPSDRFSAERTGGSVSTLTIQRTQQEDSAVYLCASSPTGIPTDTQYFGPGTRLTVL.

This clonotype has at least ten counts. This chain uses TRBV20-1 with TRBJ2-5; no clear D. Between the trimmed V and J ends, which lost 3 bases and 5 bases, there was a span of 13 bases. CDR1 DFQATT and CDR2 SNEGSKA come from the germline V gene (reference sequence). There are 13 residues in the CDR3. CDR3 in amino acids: CSAREPNWETQYF. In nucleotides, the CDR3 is TGCAGTGCTAGGGAGCCGAATTGGGAGACCCAGTACTTC.

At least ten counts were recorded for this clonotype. The CDR3 bases are TGTGCCAGCAGCTTAGATGGAGTCGCGAACACCGGGGAGCTGTTTTTT. Its protein is CASSLDGVANTGELFF. V gene TRBV7-9 combines with J gene TRBJ2-2, with D unclear. From germline, CDR1 is SEHNR and CDR2 FQNEAQ (reference sequence). The CDR3 covers 16 residues. Trimming took off 1 base at V and 0 bases at J, with 9 bases between the two ends.